A few counts support the clone carrying this TCR beta chain. These data come from a study of blood T cell repertoires in COVID-19. Study-wide context: Italy, Spain and the United States were the sources of the convalescent and acute COVID-19 samples. From T cells, B-cell-depleted T cells, or PBMCs came the material, which was cDNA or gDNA.

CDR3 length: 15 amino acids. Trimming cost V 3 bases and J 0 bases; bases outside gene matches: 6. The V gene's germline CDR1 is SGHNT and CDR2 YYREEE (reference sequence). In the original workflow: Amplified reference gene primers provided the basis for estimating nucleated cell counts. The data were produced by immunoSEQ multiplex PCR, yet TCRdb's version contains in-frame clones alone and is incomplete. Clone size and V and J calls were adopted from that table, with D and trimming inferred from the DNA. The data hold about 240,000 clones, with approximately 78% observed a single time. The TCR originated in an older woman with active or convalescent COVID-19. This chain links TRBV5-4 with TRBJ2-7; TRBD1 aligns across 7 bases. The sequenced sample consisted of peripheral blood. The CDR3 nucleotides are TGTGCCAGCAGCTGGGACGGGACAGCCTCCTACGAGCAGTACTTC. Residues: CASSWDGTASYEQYF.